This T cell receptor (beta chain) was retrieved from a study of T cell changes during pregnancy in multiple sclerosis. The table came from immunoSEQ multiplex PCR; TCRdb's copy has only in-frame clones and leaves some out. The sample lists about 72,000 clones, roughly nine tenths occurring once. V lost 4 bases to trimming and J lost 3 bases, with 9 bases between them. This CDR3 contains 13 residues. Germline-derived CDR1 and CDR2 are SGHVS and FQNEAQ. The material sequenced was peripheral blood, taken in the third trimester of pregnancy. V usage is TRBV7-8 and J usage is TRBJ1-1; D not certain. The clonotype comes from a female donor in good health, enrolled as a control in a pregnancy study. CDR3 nucleotide sequence: TGTGCCAGCAGCTCCCCCCCTTACACTGAAGCTTTCTTT. Protein sequence: CASSSPPYTEAFF.